This T cell receptor beta chain was captured in a study of T cells after yellow fever vaccination (dated by TCRdb to between 2018 and 2021). At the level of the whole study: The SMART-Seq v4 Ultra Low Input RNA kit was used to prepare libraries from fractions with low cell numbers. To track T-cell clones before and after primary and booster YFV17D yellow fever vaccination, bulk TCR alpha and beta repertoires were sequenced longitudinally. Two healthy male donors, one aged 18 to 29 and one aged 30 to 39 years, were included in the cohort. Blood was collected at multiple timepoints before and after primary and secondary immunization, and bulk PBMC replicates and cell subsets were isolated.

The study at large found these results: A small share of clonotypes occurred in both CD4 and CD8 compartments, likely arising from convergent recombination. Compared with the primary T-cell response, the secondary T-cell response was faster but weaker, reaching its peak on day 5 rather than on day 15. Most clones expanded after primary vaccination (roughly 96% of CD4 and approximately 86% of CD8) were re-detected after the booster, suggesting that broad memory maintenance occurred. Only two donors were included in the study, so the extent to which the findings can be generalized is limited. Computational filtering was needed because FACS-sorted repertoires could contain abundant contaminating clonotypes from the bulk population.

These reads were obtained on an Illumina NovaSeq 6000. TCR cDNA was made using 5'RACE template switching, a step that added a universal primer site and unique molecular identifiers. Priming of cDNA synthesis was performed from both the TCR alpha and TCR beta constant segments. Library amplification involved two PCR steps, and the second step added sample barcodes and sequencing adapters. Sequencing of libraries was done on Illumina HiSeq 2500 (2x100 bp) or NovaSeq (2x150 bp). The paper's processing steps were these. MIGEC was used to demultiplex reads and collapse the reads into UMI consensus sequences, and MiXCR was used for V(D)J alignment. Vaccine-responding clonotypes were defined with edgeR using replicate PBMC samples, requiring FDR below 0.01 and a log2 fold change above 5 up to day 15. CD4 or CD8 identity was assigned to each bulk clonotype according to whether the clonotype was present at higher abundance in the sequenced CD4 repertoire or the sequenced CD8 repertoire. Using fastp trimming at Q25 and MiXCR clonotype assembly, TCRdb reanalyzed the public sequencing data and kept in-frame beta chains. Merged by CDR3 protein, the rows form single entries marked with the most common genes and DNA. For this entry, the V and J calls and clone size follow TCRdb and not the study's own pipeline. The sample has some 300,000 distinct CDR3 sequences on record, around 10% of them singletons. The ten largest clones represent under 4% of the sample.

From its cysteine to its phenylalanine, the CDR3 spans 17 amino acids. Only the CDR3 part of the read is kept: 51 bases, read in frame from the first base. Per the publication, the treatment or condition label means: live attenuated yellow fever vaccine strain. A standard Ficoll-Paque protocol was used to isolate PBMCs from peripheral blood. Dynabeads CD4 and CD8 positive selection kits were used to isolate the CD4 and CD8 T-cell fractions. TriZol was used to extract RNA from bulk PBMCs, CD4 and CD8 fractions, and dextramer-positive and dextramer-negative fractions. This clonotype turned up a few times. Its antigen is still unknown. Base qualities are not at hand, and no much larger clone is one base apart.

This specimen was CD4+ T cells sorted from PBMCs, taken 45 days after the yellow fever booster vaccination. The V and J segments used are TRBV3-2 and TRBJ1-1; whether TRBD1, the table's D call, matches the DNA was not checked. TRBV3-2 is shown as a pseudogene. The clonotype was recovered from a man aged 18 to 30 who received the YFV17D yellow fever vaccine. The CDR3 protein is CASSQDRATGNNTEAFF. The DNA sequence is given as TGTGCCAGCAGCCAAGATCGGGCTACAGGGAACAACACTGAAGCTTTCTTT.